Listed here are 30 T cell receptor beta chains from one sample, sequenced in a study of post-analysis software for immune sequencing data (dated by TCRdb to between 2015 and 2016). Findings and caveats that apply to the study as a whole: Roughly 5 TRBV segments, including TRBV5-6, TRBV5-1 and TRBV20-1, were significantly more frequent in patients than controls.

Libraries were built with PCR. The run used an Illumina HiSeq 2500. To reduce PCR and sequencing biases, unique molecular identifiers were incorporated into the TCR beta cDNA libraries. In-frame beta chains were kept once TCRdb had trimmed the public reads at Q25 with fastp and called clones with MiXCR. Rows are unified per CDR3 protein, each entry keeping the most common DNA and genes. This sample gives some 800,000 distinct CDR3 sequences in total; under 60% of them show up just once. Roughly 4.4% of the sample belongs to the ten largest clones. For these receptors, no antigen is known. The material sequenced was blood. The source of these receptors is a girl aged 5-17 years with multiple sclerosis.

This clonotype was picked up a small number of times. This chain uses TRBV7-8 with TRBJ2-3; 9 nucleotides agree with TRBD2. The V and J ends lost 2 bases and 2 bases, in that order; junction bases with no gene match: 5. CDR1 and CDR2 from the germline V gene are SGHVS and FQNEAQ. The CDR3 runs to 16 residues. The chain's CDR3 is CASSLYAGGATDTQYF. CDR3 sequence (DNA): TGTGCCAGCAGCTTATATGCGGGAGGGGCCACAGATACGCAGTATTTT.

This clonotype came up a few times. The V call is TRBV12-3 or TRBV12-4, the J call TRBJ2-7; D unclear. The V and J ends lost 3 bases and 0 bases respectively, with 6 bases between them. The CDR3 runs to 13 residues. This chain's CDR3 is CASSFPNSYEQYF. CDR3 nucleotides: TGTGCCAGCAGTTTCCCTAACTCCTACGAGCAGTACTTC.

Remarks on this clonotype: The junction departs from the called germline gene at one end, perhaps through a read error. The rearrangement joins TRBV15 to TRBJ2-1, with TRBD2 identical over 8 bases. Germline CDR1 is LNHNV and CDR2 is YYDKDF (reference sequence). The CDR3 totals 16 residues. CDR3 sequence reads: CAASRVGRAKENEQFF. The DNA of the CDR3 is TGTGCCGCCAGCAGAGTCGGGAGGGCCAAGGAGAATGAGCAGTTCTTC.

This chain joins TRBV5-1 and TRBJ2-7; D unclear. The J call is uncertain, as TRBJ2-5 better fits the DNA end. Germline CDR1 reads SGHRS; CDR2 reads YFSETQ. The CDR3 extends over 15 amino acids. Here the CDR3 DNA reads TGCGCCAGCAGCTTAATACCGCTGAGTCAAGAGACCCAGTACTTC. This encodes CASSLIPLSQETQYF.

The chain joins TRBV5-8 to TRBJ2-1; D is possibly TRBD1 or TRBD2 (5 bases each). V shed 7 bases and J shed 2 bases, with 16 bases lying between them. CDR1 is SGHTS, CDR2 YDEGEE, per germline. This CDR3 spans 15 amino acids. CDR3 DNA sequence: TGTGCCAGCCGACCCCGTGGGACGGCCTACAATGAGCAGTTCTTC. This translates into CASRPRGTAYNEQFF.

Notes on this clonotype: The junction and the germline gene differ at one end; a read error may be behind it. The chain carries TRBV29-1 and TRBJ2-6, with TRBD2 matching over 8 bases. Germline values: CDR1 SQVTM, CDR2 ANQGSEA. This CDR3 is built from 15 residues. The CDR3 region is CSALVQGSGADVLTF. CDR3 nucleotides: TGCAGCGCCCTCGTCCAGGGTAGCGGGGCCGACGTCCTGACTTTC.

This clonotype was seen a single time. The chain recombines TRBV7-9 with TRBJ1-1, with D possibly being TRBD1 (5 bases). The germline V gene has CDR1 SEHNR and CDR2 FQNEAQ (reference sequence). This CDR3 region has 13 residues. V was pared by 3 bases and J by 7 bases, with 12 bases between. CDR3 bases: TGTGCCAGCAGCTTGCGGGACGGGTATGAAGCTTTCTTT. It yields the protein CASSLRDGYEAFF.

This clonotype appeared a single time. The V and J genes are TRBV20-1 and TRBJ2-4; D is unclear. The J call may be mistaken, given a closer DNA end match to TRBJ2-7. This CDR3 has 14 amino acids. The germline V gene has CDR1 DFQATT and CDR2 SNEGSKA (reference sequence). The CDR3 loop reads CSAQPPTRAYEQYF. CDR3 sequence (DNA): TGCAGTGCTCAACCCCCAACCCGGGCTTACGAGCAGTACTTC.

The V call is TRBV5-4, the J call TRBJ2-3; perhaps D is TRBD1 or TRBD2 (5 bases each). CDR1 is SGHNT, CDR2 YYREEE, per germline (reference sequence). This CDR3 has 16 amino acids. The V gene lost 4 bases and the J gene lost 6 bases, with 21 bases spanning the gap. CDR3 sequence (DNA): TGTGCCAGCAGCCCTCCGGGACGGGGATATCTTGATACGCAGTATTTT. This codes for CASSPPGRGYLDTQYF.

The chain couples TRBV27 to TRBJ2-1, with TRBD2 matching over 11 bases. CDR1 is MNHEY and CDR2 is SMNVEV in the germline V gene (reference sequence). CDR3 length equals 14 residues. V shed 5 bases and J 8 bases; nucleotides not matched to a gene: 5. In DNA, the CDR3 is TGTGCCAGCAGTACTAGCGGGGGAGGGTATGAGCAGTTCTTC. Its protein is CASSTSGGGYEQFF.

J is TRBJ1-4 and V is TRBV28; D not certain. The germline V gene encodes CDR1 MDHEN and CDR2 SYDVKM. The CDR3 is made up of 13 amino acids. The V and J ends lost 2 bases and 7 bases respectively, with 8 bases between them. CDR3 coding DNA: TGTGCCAGCAGTTTAGGCACGAGTGAAAAACTGTTTTTT. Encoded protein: CASSLGTSEKLFF.

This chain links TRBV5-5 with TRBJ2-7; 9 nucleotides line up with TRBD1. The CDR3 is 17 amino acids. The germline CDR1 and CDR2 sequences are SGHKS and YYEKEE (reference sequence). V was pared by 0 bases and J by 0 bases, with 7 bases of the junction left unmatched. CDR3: CASSLDGTGLSSYEQYF. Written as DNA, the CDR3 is TGTGCCAGCAGCTTGGATGGGACAGGGCTTAGCTCCTACGAGCAGTACTTC.

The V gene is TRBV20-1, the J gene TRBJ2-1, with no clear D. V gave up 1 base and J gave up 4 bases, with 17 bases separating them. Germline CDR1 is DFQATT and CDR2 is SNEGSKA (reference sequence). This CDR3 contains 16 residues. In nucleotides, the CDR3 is TGCAGTGCTAGAGGCCAAGTCGTGGCCTTTTACAATGAGCAGTTCTTC. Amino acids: CSARGQVVAFYNEQFF.

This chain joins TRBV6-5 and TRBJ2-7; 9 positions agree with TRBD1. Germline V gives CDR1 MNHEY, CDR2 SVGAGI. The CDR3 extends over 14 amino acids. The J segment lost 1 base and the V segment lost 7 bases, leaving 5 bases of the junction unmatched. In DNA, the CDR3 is TGTGCCAGCAAGCGGGACAGGGTTTCCTACGAGCAGTACTTC. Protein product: CASKRDRVSYEQYF.

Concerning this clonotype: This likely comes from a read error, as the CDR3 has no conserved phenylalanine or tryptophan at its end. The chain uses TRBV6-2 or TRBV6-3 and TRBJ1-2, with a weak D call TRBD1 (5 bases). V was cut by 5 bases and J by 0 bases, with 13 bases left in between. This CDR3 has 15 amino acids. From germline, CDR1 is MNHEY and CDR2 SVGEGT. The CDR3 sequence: CASSRNKGPNYGYTS. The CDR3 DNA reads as TGTGCCAGCAGTAGGAACAAGGGGCCTAACTATGGCTACACCTCC.

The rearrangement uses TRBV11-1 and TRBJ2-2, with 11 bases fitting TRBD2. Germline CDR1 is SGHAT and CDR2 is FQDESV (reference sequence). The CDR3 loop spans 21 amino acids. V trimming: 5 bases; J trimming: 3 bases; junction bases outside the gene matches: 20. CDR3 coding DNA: TGTGCCAGCAGCACGAATACCGGGACTAGCGGAAATCCTATATACACCGGGGAGCTGTTTTTT. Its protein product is CASSTNTGTSGNPIYTGELFF.

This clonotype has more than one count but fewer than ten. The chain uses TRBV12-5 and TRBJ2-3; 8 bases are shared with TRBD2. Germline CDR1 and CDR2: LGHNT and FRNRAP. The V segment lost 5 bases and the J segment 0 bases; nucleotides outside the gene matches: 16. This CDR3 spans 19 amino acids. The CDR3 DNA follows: TGTGCTAGTGGTCCCGACCAAGGACTAGCAGATACTAGCACAGATACGCAGTATTTT. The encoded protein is CASGPDQGLADTSTDTQYF.

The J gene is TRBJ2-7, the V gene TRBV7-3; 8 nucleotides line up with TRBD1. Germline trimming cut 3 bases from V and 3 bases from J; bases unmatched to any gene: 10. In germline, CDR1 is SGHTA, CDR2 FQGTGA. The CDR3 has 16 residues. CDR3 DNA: TGTGCCAGCAGCTTGAGGGGACAGGTATCAGGCTACGAGCAGTACTTC. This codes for CASSLRGQVSGYEQYF.

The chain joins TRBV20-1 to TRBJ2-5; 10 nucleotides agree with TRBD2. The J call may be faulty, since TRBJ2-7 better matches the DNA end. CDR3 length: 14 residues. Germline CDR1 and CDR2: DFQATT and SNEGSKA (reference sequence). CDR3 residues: CSAATGLAVYEQYF. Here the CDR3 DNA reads TGCAGTGCTGCAACCGGACTAGCGGTCTACGAGCAGTACTTC.

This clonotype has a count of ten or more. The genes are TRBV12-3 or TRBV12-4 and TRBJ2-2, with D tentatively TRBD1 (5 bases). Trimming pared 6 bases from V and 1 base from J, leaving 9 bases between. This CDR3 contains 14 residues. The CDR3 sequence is CASRDTGNTGELFF. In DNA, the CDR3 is TGTGCCAGCAGAGATACAGGGAACACCGGGGAGCTGTTTTTT.

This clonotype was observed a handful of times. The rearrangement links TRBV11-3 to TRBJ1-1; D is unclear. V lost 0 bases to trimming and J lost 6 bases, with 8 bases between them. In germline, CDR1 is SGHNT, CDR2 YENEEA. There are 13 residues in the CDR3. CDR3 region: CASSLEVAPEAFF. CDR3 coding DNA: TGTGCCAGCAGCTTAGAGGTGGCTCCTGAAGCTTTCTTT.

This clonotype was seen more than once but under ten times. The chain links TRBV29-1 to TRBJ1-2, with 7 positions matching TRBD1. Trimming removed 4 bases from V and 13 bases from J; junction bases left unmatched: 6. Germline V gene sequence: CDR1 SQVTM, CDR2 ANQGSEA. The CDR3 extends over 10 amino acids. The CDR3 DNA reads TGCAGCGTTGTCGGGACAGCGGTCACCTTC. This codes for CSVVGTAVTF.

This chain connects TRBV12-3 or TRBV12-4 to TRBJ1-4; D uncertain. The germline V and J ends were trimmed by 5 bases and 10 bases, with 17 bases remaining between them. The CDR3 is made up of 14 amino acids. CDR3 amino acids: CASSPLDGRVKLFF. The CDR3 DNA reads TGTGCCAGCAGTCCACTTGACGGGCGGGTAAAACTGTTTTTT.

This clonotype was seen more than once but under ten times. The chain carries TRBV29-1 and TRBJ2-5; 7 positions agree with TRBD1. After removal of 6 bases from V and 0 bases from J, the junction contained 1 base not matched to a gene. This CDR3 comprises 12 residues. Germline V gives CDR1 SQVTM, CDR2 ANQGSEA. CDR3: CSVRGYQETQYF. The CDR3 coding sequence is TGCAGCGTCAGGGGGTACCAAGAGACCCAGTACTTC.

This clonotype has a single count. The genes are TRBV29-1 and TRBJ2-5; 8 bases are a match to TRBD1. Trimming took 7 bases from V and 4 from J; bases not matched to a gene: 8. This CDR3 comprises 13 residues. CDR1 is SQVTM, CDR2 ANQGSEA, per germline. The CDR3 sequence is CSALSGGGETQYF. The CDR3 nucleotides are TGCAGCGCTCTATCAGGGGGCGGAGAGACCCAGTACTTC.

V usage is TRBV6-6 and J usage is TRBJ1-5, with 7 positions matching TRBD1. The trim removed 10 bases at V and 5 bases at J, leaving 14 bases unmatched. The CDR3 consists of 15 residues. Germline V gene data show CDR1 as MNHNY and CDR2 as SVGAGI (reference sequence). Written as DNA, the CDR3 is TGTGCCACCCTAACACAGGGGACGAAAGATCAGCCCCAGCATTTT. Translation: CATLTQGTKDQPQHF.

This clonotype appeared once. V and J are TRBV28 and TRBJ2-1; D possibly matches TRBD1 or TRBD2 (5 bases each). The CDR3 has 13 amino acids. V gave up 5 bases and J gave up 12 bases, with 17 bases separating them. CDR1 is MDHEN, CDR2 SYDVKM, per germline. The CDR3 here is CASSLRGDNRQFF. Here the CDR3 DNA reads TGTGCCAGCAGTCTCAGAGGGGATAATAGGCAGTTCTTC.

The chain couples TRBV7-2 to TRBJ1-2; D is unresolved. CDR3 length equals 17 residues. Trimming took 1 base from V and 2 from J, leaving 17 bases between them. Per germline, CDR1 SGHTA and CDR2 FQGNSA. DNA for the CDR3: TGTGCCAGCAGCTTAGGGGCGAGGACTAATAGAAACTATGGCTACACCTTC. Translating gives CASSLGARTNRNYGYTF.

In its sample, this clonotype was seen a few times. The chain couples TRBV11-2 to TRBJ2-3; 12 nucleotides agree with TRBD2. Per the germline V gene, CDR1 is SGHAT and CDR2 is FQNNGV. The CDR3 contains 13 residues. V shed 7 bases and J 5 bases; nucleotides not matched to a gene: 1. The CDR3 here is CASKLAGGDTQYF. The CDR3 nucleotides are TGTGCCAGCAAACTAGCGGGAGGAGATACGCAGTATTTT.

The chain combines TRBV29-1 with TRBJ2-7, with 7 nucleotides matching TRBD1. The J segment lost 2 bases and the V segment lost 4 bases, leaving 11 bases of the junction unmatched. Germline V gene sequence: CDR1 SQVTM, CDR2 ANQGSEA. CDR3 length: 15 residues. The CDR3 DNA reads TGCAGCGTTGGTGGGAAGGGGGCGACCCCCTACGAGCAGTACTTC. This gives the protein CSVGGKGATPYEQYF.